These 28 T cell receptor beta chains came from one sample sequenced in a study of T cell responses to AZD1222 COVID-19 vaccine. Profiled with immunoSEQ multiplex PCR; TCRdb holds only in-frame clones, not every one. The repertoire holds 120,000 or so clones, with 88% as singletons. Sequenced here: peripheral blood, sampled on day 0 of MenACWY control vaccination. The receptors were sampled from an adult in good health.

The chain employs TRBV5-1 and TRBJ2-7; D remains unclear. The CDR3 is made up of 14 amino acids. V was trimmed by 4 bases and J by 3 bases, leaving 14 bases between them. The V gene's germline CDR1 is SGHRS and CDR2 YFSETQ. The DNA of the CDR3 is TGCGCCAGCAGCCCGGACCTTGTGCTCTACGAGCAGTACTTC. Translation gives CASSPDLVLYEQYF.

The count of this clone is one. The chain is built from TRBV28 and TRBJ2-5; D remains ambiguous. CDR1 is MDHEN and CDR2 is SYDVKM in the germline V gene. V lost 5 bases to trimming and J lost 4 bases, with 11 bases between them. The CDR3 extends over 13 amino acids. The DNA of the CDR3 is TGTGCCAGCAGTCCTTTAGGGCGAGAGACCCAGTACTTC. Translation gives CASSPLGRETQYF.

The chain carries TRBV30 and TRBJ2-7, with D perhaps matching TRBD1 (6 bases). Germline loops: CDR1 GTSNPN, CDR2 SVGIG (reference sequence). There are 13 residues in the CDR3. Between the trimmed V and J ends, which lost 2 bases and 5 bases, there was a span of 13 bases. The CDR3 DNA reads as TGTGCCTGGAGTAGAAATAGACAGGACGAGCAGTACTTC. Translating gives CAWSRNRQDEQYF.

The V call is TRBV10-1, the J call TRBJ2-3, with D maybe TRBD2 (5 bases). The CDR3 loop spans 13 amino acids. The V and J ends lost 6 bases and 5 bases respectively, with 12 bases between them. Germline CDR1 WNHNN, CDR2 SYGVQD (reference sequence). The CDR3 reads CASREGLEDTQYF. The CDR3 DNA reads TGCGCCAGCAGAGAGGGCCTAGAAGATACGCAGTATTTT.

This sequence joins TRBV5-4 and TRBJ2-2; 8 bases are shared with TRBD2. CDR1 and CDR2 (germline): SGHNT, YYREEE (reference sequence). The CDR3 extends over 17 amino acids. V trimming: 7 bases; J trimming: 2 bases; junction bases outside the gene matches: 13. The CDR3 sequence: CASLTGPAGVNTGELFF. In nucleotides, the CDR3 is TGTGCCAGCCTAACGGGCCCAGCGGGAGTAAACACCGGGGAGCTGTTTTTT.

The gene calls are TRBV9 and TRBJ2-3, with 16 nucleotides matching TRBD2. The trim removed 0 bases at V and 5 bases at J, leaving 6 bases unmatched. The CDR3 extends over 18 amino acids. From germline, CDR1 is SGDLS and CDR2 YYNGEE. CDR3 amino acids: CASSVGVGLAGGQDTQYF. For the CDR3, the DNA is TGTGCCAGCAGCGTAGGTGTGGGACTAGCGGGAGGGCAAGATACGCAGTATTTT. The full variable domain, completed using reference TRBV9 and TRBJ2-3, is DSGVTQTPKHLITATGQRVTLRCSPRSGDLSVYWYQQSLDQGLQFLIQYYNGEERAKGNILERFSAQQFPDLHSELNLSSLELGDSALYFCASSVGVGLAGGQDTQYFGPGTRLTVL.

The gene calls are TRBV7-2 and TRBJ2-7; D perhaps matches TRBD2 (6 bases). V was shortened by 5 bases and J by 0 bases, with 14 bases between the two germline ends. CDR1 and CDR2 from the germline V gene are SGHTA and FQGNSA. The CDR3 loop spans 15 amino acids. The CDR3 nucleotides are TGTGCCAGCAGCACGAGGAGCGGGTTCTCCTACGAGCAGTACTTC. It yields the protein CASSTRSGFSYEQYF.

This clone was counted a few times. The chain uses TRBV5-6 and TRBJ1-1; TRBD1 matches 11 bases. This CDR3 region has 14 residues. Germline CDR1 reads SGHDT; CDR2 reads YYEEEE. The trim removed 4 bases at V and 11 bases at J, leaving 10 bases unmatched. The CDR3 loop reads CASSPRTGGSGAFF. Written as DNA, the CDR3 is TGTGCCAGCAGCCCTCGGACAGGGGGCTCAGGTGCTTTCTTT.

This chain joins TRBV18 and TRBJ2-5; tentatively, D is TRBD2 (6 bases). Germline assignment: CDR1 KGHSH and CDR2 LQKENI. V was cut by 4 bases and J by 10 bases, with 16 bases left in between. This CDR3 has 13 amino acids. This CDR3 reads CASSRDFGVGQYF. As DNA, the CDR3 is TGTGCCAGCTCACGGGACTTCGGTGTGGGCCAGTACTTC.

The V and J genes are TRBV19 and TRBJ2-1; D gene ambiguous. The CDR3 covers 15 residues. Trimming removed 3 bases at V and 3 bases at J, with 12 bases between. Germline CDR1 reads LNHDA; CDR2 reads SQIVND (reference sequence). The CDR3 DNA sequence: TGTGCCAGTAGTATTTATGAGACTGTCTACAATGAGCAGTTCTTC. This encodes CASSIYETVYNEQFF.

The chain joins TRBV7-9 to TRBJ2-7, with D possibly TRBD1 on 7 matching bases. The germline CDR1 and CDR2 sequences are SEHNR and FQNEAQ (reference sequence). The CDR3 contains 13 residues. Trimming pared 5 bases from V and 4 bases from J, leaving 12 bases between. CDR3 residues: CASSQQGRYEQYF. DNA for the CDR3: TGTGCCAGCAGCCAACAGGGGAGGTACGAGCAGTACTTC.

The chain couples TRBV28 to TRBJ2-2; D is possibly TRBD2 (5 bases). V was cut by 3 bases and J by 3 bases, with 11 bases left in between. The CDR3 covers 15 residues. Germline values: CDR1 MDHEN, CDR2 SYDVKM. The CDR3 nucleotides are TGTGCCAGCAGTTTGACTGCGGGCTACACCGGGGAGCTGTTTTTT. It translates to CASSLTAGYTGELFF.

CDR3 DNA: TGTGCCAGCAGCTTGGTTTCCGCCGAACGGAAGACCCAGTACTTC. This codes for CASSLVSAERKTQYF. The rearrangement uses TRBV5-4 and TRBJ2-5; D not certain. CDR3 size: 15 residues. V lost 0 bases and J lost 6, with 15 bases in between. Looked up from germline, CDR1 is SGHNT and CDR2 is YYREEE (reference sequence).

The chain carries TRBV2 and TRBJ1-2; possible D gene TRBD1, 5 bases. Trimming removed 8 bases from V and 4 bases from J, with 17 bases in between. Germline V lookup: CDR1 SNHLY, CDR2 FYNNEI. This CDR3 comprises 14 residues. In DNA, the CDR3 is TGTGCCAGCCTGGGGGGTGTCCTTTCCTATGGCTACACCTTC. It specifies CASLGGVLSYGYTF.

The chain recombines TRBV12-3 or TRBV12-4 with TRBJ1-5; D remains ambiguous. Trimming cost V 2 bases and J 3 bases, with 2 bases left between them. The CDR3 is made up of 12 amino acids. CDR3 in DNA: TGTGCCAGCAGTTTAACCAATCAGCCCCAGCATTTT. It codes for CASSLTNQPQHF.

This clone was observed a few times. The chain recombines TRBV5-4 with TRBJ1-1, with TRBD1 as a possible D gene (5 bases). Germline V CDR1 and CDR2: SGHNT, YYREEE (reference sequence). Trimming pared 9 bases from V and 2 bases from J, leaving 23 bases between. CDR3 length equals 16 residues. This CDR3 reads CAIRGGLLSSNTEAFF. CDR3 bases: TGTGCCATCCGGGGGGGGTTACTTTCCTCTAACACTGAAGCTTTCTTT.

The chain recombines TRBV24-1 with TRBJ2-7; TRBD1 might be the D (6 bases). This CDR3 comprises 13 residues. V was cut by 0 bases and J by 8 bases, with 10 bases left in between. Per the germline V gene, CDR1 is KGHDR and CDR2 is SFDVKD. The CDR3 DNA is TGTGCCACCAGTGATTTGACGGACAGAAAGCAGTACTTC. Its translation: CATSDLTDRKQYF.

The chain combines TRBV30 with TRBJ2-2; 16 bases align to TRBD2. Germline V gives CDR1 GTSNPN, CDR2 SVGIG (reference sequence). Trimming removed 5 bases from V and 9 bases from J; junction bases left unmatched: 3. This CDR3 region has 14 residues. The CDR3 sequence: CAWGTSGRAWELFF. CDR3 nucleotides: TGTGCCTGGGGGACTAGCGGGAGGGCCTGGGAGCTGTTTTTT.

The chain joins TRBV9 to TRBJ2-3; weak D call: TRBD2 (6 bases). This CDR3 region has 13 residues. V was pared by 3 bases and J by 4 bases, with 9 bases between. The germline CDR1 and CDR2 sequences are SGDLS and YYNGEE. The CDR3 loop reads CASSGDFADTQYF. CDR3 in DNA: TGTGCCAGCAGCGGGGACTTTGCAGATACGCAGTATTTT.

This rearrangement joins TRBV27 to TRBJ1-4; D might be TRBD1 (5 bases). The CDR3 runs to 15 residues. V lost 4 bases and J 5 bases, leaving 14 bases between the germline ends. In germline, CDR1 is MNHEY, CDR2 SMNVEV (reference sequence). This CDR3 is CASSSRGGGNEKLFF. The CDR3 DNA reads TGTGCCAGCAGTTCACGAGGTGGGGGGAATGAAAAACTGTTTTTT. Combining the CDR3 with reference TRBV27 and TRBJ1-4 gives the whole variable domain EAQVTQNPRYLITVTGKKLTVTCSQNMNHEYMSWYRQDPGLGLRQIYYSMNVEVTDKGDVPEGYKVSRKEKRNFPLILESPSPNQTSLYFCASSSRGGGNEKLFFGSGTQLSVL.

The V call is TRBV6-5, the J call TRBJ1-1, with D maybe TRBD1 (5 bases). Germline CDR1 and CDR2: MNHEY and SVGAGI. Trimming stripped 2 bases from V and 8 bases from J, with 9 bases between. The CDR3 extends over 12 amino acids. CDR3 sequence reads: CASSYGEGEAFF. The CDR3 DNA follows: TGTGCCAGCAGTTACGGGGAGGGGGAAGCTTTCTTT.

The V gene is TRBV27, the J gene TRBJ2-3, with a possible D match to TRBD1 (5 bases). The CDR3 has 13 amino acids. Trimming left V 6 bases short and J 4 bases short, with 11 bases between. The V gene's germline CDR1 is MNHEY and CDR2 SMNVEV (reference sequence). This CDR3 is CASRPGSADTQYF. CDR3 nucleotide sequence: TGTGCCAGCAGACCAGGGTCCGCAGATACGCAGTATTTT.

The chain couples TRBV24-1 to TRBJ1-4; 8 positions match TRBD1. The trim removed 4 bases at V and 6 bases at J, leaving 6 bases unmatched. The germline V gene has CDR1 KGHDR and CDR2 SFDVKD. This CDR3 is 15 amino acids long. The CDR3 nucleotides read TGTGCCACCAGTGAAAGACAGGGGCTTCATGAAAAACTGTTTTTT. Translating it yields CATSERQGLHEKLFF.

This sequence joins TRBV5-1 and TRBJ2-5, with D tentatively TRBD1 (6 bases). The CDR3 contains 13 residues. The V gene lost 0 bases and the J gene lost 4 bases, with 7 bases spanning the gap. CDR1 and CDR2 from the germline V gene are SGHRS and YFSETQ. CDR3 DNA: TGCGCCAGCAGCTTGGGGGACACAGAGACCCAGTACTTC. Translation: CASSLGDTETQYF.

This chain links TRBV5-4 with TRBJ2-3, with D maybe TRBD1 (6 bases). CDR1 SGHNT and CDR2 YYREEE come from the germline V gene (reference sequence). Trimming left V 4 bases short and J 6 bases short, with 15 bases between. This CDR3 comprises 14 residues. The CDR3 DNA sequence: TGTGCCAGCAGCGGTGGACAGAGCAGGGATACGCAGTATTTT. This gives the protein CASSGGQSRDTQYF.

V gene TRBV9 combines with J gene TRBJ2-2, with D possibly called TRBD1 or TRBD2 (7 bases each). The length of the CDR3 is 14 residues. Germline V CDR1 and CDR2: SGDLS, YYNGEE. The V end was cut by 6 bases, the J end by 5 bases, with 14 bases between. Written as DNA, the CDR3 is TGTGCCAGCACCAGGGGGAGGGGGACCGGGGAGCTGTTTTTT. Encoded protein: CASTRGRGTGELFF. Full variable domain (remainder filled in from reference TRBV9 and TRBJ2-2): DSGVTQTPKHLITATGQRVTLRCSPRSGDLSVYWYQQSLDQGLQFLIQYYNGEERAKGNILERFSAQQFPDLHSELNLSSLELGDSALYFCASTRGRGTGELFFGEGSRLTVL.

V usage is TRBV11-2 and J usage is TRBJ2-2, with TRBD2 identical over 12 bases. The V gene end was trimmed by 0 bases and the J gene end by 6 bases; junction bases not matched to a gene: 5. Germline CDR1 and CDR2: SGHAT and FQNNGV. This CDR3 contains 17 residues. The CDR3 DNA sequence: TGTGCCAGCAGCTTAGATATCCTAGCGGGAGGGCCCGGGGAGCTGTTTTTT. Protein: CASSLDILAGGPGELFF. The whole variable domain, remainder taken from reference TRBV11-2 and TRBJ2-2, is EAGVAQSPRYKIIEKRQSVAFWCNPISGHATLYWYQQILGQGPKLLIQFQNNGVVDDSQLPKDRFSAERLKGVDSTLKIQPAKLEDSAVYLCASSLDILAGGPGELFFGEGSRLTVL.

This chain joins TRBV5-1 and TRBJ1-1; a weak D match, TRBD1 (6 bases). CDR1 and CDR2 from the germline V gene are SGHRS and YFSETQ. The CDR3 runs to 13 residues. Between the trimmed V and J ends, which lost 4 bases and 4 bases, there was a span of 11 bases. The CDR3: CASSGGGGTEAFF. CDR3 sequence (DNA): TGCGCCAGCAGCGGGGGAGGGGGCACTGAAGCTTTCTTT.